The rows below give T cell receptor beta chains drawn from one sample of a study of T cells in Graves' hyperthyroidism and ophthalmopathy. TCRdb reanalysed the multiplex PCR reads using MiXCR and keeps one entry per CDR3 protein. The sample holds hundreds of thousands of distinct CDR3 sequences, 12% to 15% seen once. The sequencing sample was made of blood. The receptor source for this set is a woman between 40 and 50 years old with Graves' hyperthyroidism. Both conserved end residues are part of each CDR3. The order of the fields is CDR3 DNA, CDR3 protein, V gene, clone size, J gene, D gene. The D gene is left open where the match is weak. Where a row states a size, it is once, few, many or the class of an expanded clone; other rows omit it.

TGTGCCAGCAGCGATCCTAGCGGGAGGGATGAGCAGTTCTTC CASSDPSGRDEQFF TRBV5-5 . TRBJ2-1 TRBD2
TGTGCCAGCAGCCAAGCGGGTAGCGGGAGGGCCCGTGAGCAGTTCTTC CASSQAGSGRAREQFF TRBV3-1 many TRBJ2-1 TRBD2
TGTGCCAGCTCACCAATAGGGGGCAGAGGCGAGCAGTACTTC CASSPIGGRGEQYF TRBV18 many TRBJ2-7 TRBD1
TGTGCCAGCACCATAGCGGGAGAGCGGTACGAGCAGTACTTC CASTIAGERYEQYF TRBV28 many TRBJ2-7 TRBD2
TGTGCCAGCATGTGGACAGGGCGGCTCTATGGCTACACCTTC CASMWTGRLYGYTF TRBV12-3/TRBV12-4 . TRBJ1-2 TRBD1
TGTGCCAGCAGCCAAGATCTCAATGGGGGCTACACCTTC CASSQDLNGGYTF TRBV3-1 . TRBJ1-2 .
TGTGCCAGCAGTTACCCACCCAGGCCAGCTCACCCCCAGCATTTT CASSYPPRPAHPQHF TRBV6-2/TRBV6-3 . TRBJ1-5 .
TGTGCCAGCAGGGTGACAGGGAACCACGAGCAGTACTTC CASRVTGNHEQYF TRBV6-1 many TRBJ2-7 TRBD1
TGTGCCATAGGGACAGGGAGGACCGGGGAGCTGTTTTTT CAIGTGRTGELFF TRBV6-1 few TRBJ2-2 TRBD1
TGTGCCAGCAGCCAAGACGCGACTAGTGGGTACGAGCAGTACTTC CASSQDATSGYEQYF TRBV4-2 many TRBJ2-7 .
TGTGCCAGCAGTTACGTCTCGGAGAATCCCTTCTACGAGCAGTACTTC CASSYVSENPFYEQYF TRBV6-5 few TRBJ2-7 .
TGTGCCAGCAGCTTAGGGGGAGAAACCTCCTACGAGCAGTACTTC CASSLGGETSYEQYF TRBV28 many TRBJ2-7 .
TGTGCCAGCAGTTTAACAGCGGCTAGCACAGATACGCAGTATTTT CASSLTAASTDTQYF TRBV12-3/TRBV12-4 many TRBJ2-3 .
TGCGCCAGCAGCTTGACGGTGGGGATAGGCTATGGCTACACCTTC CASSLTVGIGYGYTF TRBV5-1 many TRBJ1-2 .
TGTGCCAGCAAAATCAATCACGAGAGGGGCACTGAAGCTTTCTTT CASKINHERGTEAFF TRBV18 . TRBJ1-1 .
TGCGCCAGCAGCCTCACCCCGGGACAGGGGTCTGAAAAACTGTTTTTT CASSLTPGQGSEKLFF TRBV4-1 . TRBJ1-4 TRBD1
TGTGCCAGCAGTTTCGGCAGGGGCGGCCAAGAGACCCAGTACTTC CASSFGRGGQETQYF TRBV27 many TRBJ2-5 .
TGTGCCAGCAGCCAACCAGGTGGTAGCAGGAGGTCGAATGAGCAGTTCTTC CASSQPGGSRRSNEQFF TRBV14 . TRBJ2-1 .
TGTGCCAGCAGACCGGGAGCCCCCTACGAGCAGTACTTC CASRPGAPYEQYF TRBV28 many TRBJ2-7 .
TGTGCCAGCAGTTTCGGGGACAGAGCGTACGAGCAGTACTTC CASSFGDRAYEQYF TRBV28 many TRBJ2-7 TRBD1
TGTGCCAGCAGCCAAGATCTTGGGACACAGTACGAGCAGTACTTC CASSQDLGTQYEQYF TRBV4-2 . TRBJ2-7 .
TGTGCCAGCAGGAAAGACACGTCTGGAAACACCATATATTTT CASRKDTSGNTIYF TRBV5-5 many TRBJ1-3 .
TGTGCCAGCAGCTTCGAGGCAGGTCCGGGAAACACCATATATTTT CASSFEAGPGNTIYF TRBV2 few TRBJ1-3 .
TGTGCCACCGGGGACAGGGTGGGGGAGACCCAGTACTTC CATGDRVGETQYF TRBV24-1 many TRBJ2-5 TRBD1
TGTGCCAGCAGCTATGGAGAAAGCTCCTACAATGAGCAGTTCTTC CASSYGESSYNEQFF TRBV11-3 few TRBJ2-1 .
TGCGCCAGCCTTGTACCCACAGGGGACACCGGGGAGCTGTTTTTT CASLVPTGDTGELFF TRBV10-2 . TRBJ2-2 TRBD1
TGTGCCAGCAGCTTAGTTTCGGGAACTAATGAAAAACTGTTTTTT CASSLVSGTNEKLFF TRBV7-2 . TRBJ1-4 .
TGTGCCAGCAGCCCAGGGGGCATGTACGAGCAGTACTTC CASSPGGMYEQYF TRBV13 many TRBJ2-7 TRBD1
TGTGCCAGCAGCACCCGAAACAATCAGCCCCAGCATTTT CASSTRNNQPQHF TRBV7-2 many TRBJ1-5 .
TGCAGAGCTAGTGGCCTAGAGTACAATGAGCAGTTCTTC CRASGLEYNEQFF TRBV20-1 many TRBJ2-1 .
TGTGCCAGCAGTTACGGGTTGGGTCTCACCGGGGAGCTGTTTTTT CASSYGLGLTGELFF TRBV6-5 many TRBJ2-2 .
TGTGCCAGCAGTGACCCTAGCAGGGAGGCAGATACGCAGTATTTT CASSDPSREADTQYF TRBV28 many TRBJ2-3 .
TGTGCCAGCAGCCGGGGGGGGGCTTCCCCCCGGTCAGCTTTCTTT CASSRGGASPRSAFF TRBV14 . TRBJ1-1 .
TGCAGCGTCCGGGACAGTCCCTACGAGCAGTACTTC CSVRDSPYEQYF TRBV29-1 . TRBJ2-7 TRBD1
TGCAGTGCTAGGATCCGGGGTGGACAGCCCCAGCATTTT CSARIRGGQPQHF TRBV20-1 few TRBJ1-5 .
TGTGCCAGCAGCTCCCCCCTCAGGGTCGCCTACAATGAGCAGTTCTTC CASSSPLRVAYNEQFF TRBV7-9 many TRBJ2-1 .
TGCGCCAGCAGCCGGGACATCCCCATGAACACTGAAGCTTTCTTT CASSRDIPMNTEAFF TRBV10-2 few TRBJ1-1 .
TGTGCCAGCAGTTTATCCGGACAGGGGAAGCGAGCCTTTTCACCCCTCCACTTT CASSLSGQGKRAFSPLHF TRBV27 many TRBJ1-6 TRBD1
TGTGCCAGCAGTTATGGGCAGACAGGGGACGAGCAGTACTTC CASSYGQTGDEQYF TRBV6-2/TRBV6-3 . TRBJ2-7 TRBD1
TGCAGTGCCGTACAGGGGTCACTGAACACTGAAGCTTTCTTT CSAVQGSLNTEAFF TRBV20-1 many TRBJ1-1 TRBD1
TGTGCCAGTAGTATTGGGGCAGGATCCAGACTCAGCAATCAGCCCCAGCATTTT CASSIGAGSRLSNQPQHF TRBV19 few TRBJ1-5 .
TGTGCCAGCAGAGGGGCAGAGAACACCGGGGAGCTGTTTTTT CASRGAENTGELFF TRBV28 . TRBJ2-2 .
TGTGCCAGCAGCCAAATCGGGGACTATGGCTACACCTTC CASSQIGDYGYTF TRBV28 many TRBJ1-2 .
TGTGCCAGCAGCTGGGGGCTGGGGCTGTCCTACGAGCAGTACTTC CASSWGLGLSYEQYF TRBV5-5 few TRBJ2-7 .
TGTGCCAGCAGCCAAGCCCACAATGAGCAGTTCTTC CASSQAHNEQFF TRBV3-1 few TRBJ2-1 .
TGTGCCAGCAGTCCCGAACTTGACAGGGCCAAAGCTAACTATGGCTACACCTTC CASSPELDRAKANYGYTF TRBV27 many TRBJ1-2 TRBD1
TGTGCCAGCAGCGTAGACTTGCACAATGAGCAGTTCTTC CASSVDLHNEQFF TRBV9 few TRBJ2-1 .
TGTGCCAGCAGTTTGGCGGGGCGGTCGAACACTGAAGCTTTCTTT CASSLAGRSNTEAFF TRBV28 many TRBJ1-1 .
TGCAGTGCCCCGGGGACTAGCGGGACCCAAGAGACCCAGTACTTC CSAPGTSGTQETQYF TRBV20-1 . TRBJ2-5 TRBD2
TGCGCCAGCAGCTCCGGGACTAGTGTAAATGAGCAGTTCTTC CASSSGTSVNEQFF TRBV5-1 few TRBJ2-1 TRBD2
TGTGCCAGCAGCCAACGCTTGAACACTGAAGCTTTCTTT CASSQRLNTEAFF TRBV14 . TRBJ1-1 .
TGTGCCAGTAGTGTCACCCCGGGACAGGGGTTCTATGGCTACACCTTC CASSVTPGQGFYGYTF TRBV19 few TRBJ1-2 TRBD1
TGCGCCAGCAGCTTCGAGGGGTCCTATGGCTACACCTTC CASSFEGSYGYTF TRBV5-1 many TRBJ1-2 .
TGTGCCAGCACCGGGGACTATTACAATGAGCAGTTCTTC CASTGDYYNEQFF TRBV11-2 many TRBJ2-1 TRBD2
TGTGCCAGCAGTGAACGTAGCAGGTATGGGAGCTACGTCAATGAGCAGTTCTTC CASSERSRYGSYVNEQFF TRBV6-1 . TRBJ2-1 .